A single T cell receptor beta chain is shown here with its context. No cognate antigen has been identified for it. Base qualities are not provided; no much larger clone lies one nucleotide away. This sample was included in a study of human T cells and chemical hapten exposure (dated by TCRdb to about 2021). In terms of the full investigation: For sensitization, 2% DPC in acetone was applied to a roughly 2 cm by roughly 2 cm area of upper inner arm skin. Throughout the study period of 20 to 25 weeks, patients also received therapeutic DPC doses to the scalp every week. Patch testing on the upper back used Finn chambers containing 0.01% DPC, with scoring done after 6 days according to International Contact Dermatitis Research Group standards. The patient cohort, mostly female, included alopecia areata with under or over 50% scalp involvement, alopecia totalis and alopecia universalis. The libraries were sequenced as a pool, and the TCR yield per sample differed mostly because of small variations in library volumes within the pool. This study followed changes in the peripheral blood TCR repertoire in vivo during primary and secondary sensitization of alopecia patients to the hapten diphenylcyclopropenone (DPC). Blood samples were taken from patients before sensitization (week 0) and at 2, 6 and about 24 weeks after DPC sensitization. Blood for TCR sequencing was provided by twenty-nine alopecia patients at one to four time points (pre-sensitization, 2, 6 and 24 weeks). Study-wide conclusions, independent of this receptor: After repeated subsampling, the strength of the expansion versus patch-test correlation and the threshold at which it became significant changed. Expanded TCRs formed significantly more large CDR3 similarity clusters than pre-sensitization or healthy control sets, consistent with antigen-driven responses. The number of PT1 expanded TCRs positively correlated with patch test score, significant at thresholds 8, 16 and 32 but not 4. Because every patient had alopecia, a presumed autoimmune disease, the patients' immune response might differ from that of healthy individuals. DPC sensitization did not change how many TCRs were above 1 in 1000 frequency, and no evidence was found of alterations in global repertoire structure.

Deletion took 4 bases off V and 2 bases off J, with a span of 13 bases between the germline ends. Looking up the germline V gene yields CDR1 SGHRS and CDR2 YFSETQ. The cysteine opens and the phenylalanine closes a CDR3 of 14 amino acids. CDR3 DNA only is kept here, 42 bases in frame from base 1. Libraries were prepared through RACE. Sequenced using a NextSeq 500. During library preparation, unique molecular identifiers were attached to individual cDNA molecules so that TCRs could be counted in a quantitative, reproducible way. Both TCR alpha and TCR beta chains were sequenced from each blood RNA sample. The published analysis was carried out like this. The median number of TCRs per sample was some 100,000, ranging from about 20,000 to 750,000. The Decombinator software suite was used to annotate V, J and CDR3 in the TCR reads. For PS versus PT1 abundance plots, all samples were subsampled to the same number of TCRs (28,000). TCRs were defined as expanded if absent before sensitization and observed at least eight times at the 2-week time point. TCRdb took the public reads, trimmed them with fastp at Q25, ran MiXCR for clone calling and kept in-frame beta chains. CDR3 protein duplicates are merged, each entry listing the most common genes and DNA. TCRdb's processing, not the authors', yielded these V and J calls. The sample table records 350,000 to 400,000 distinct CDR3 sequences; approximately 5.1% of these occur just once. Just over 2.5% of the sample goes to the ten largest clones.

The label giving this sample's time point can be read as: pre-sensitization, week 0. According to the study, the label for this sample's treatment or condition signals: therapeutic diphenylcyclopropenone sensitization with weekly scalp DPC. At each patch-test visit, blood was drawn before the patch test was applied. Eligible patients were aged 18 to 70, diagnosed with alopecia, deemed suitable for DPC therapy, and excluded if pregnant. Total RNA was extracted from unfractionated whole blood that had been collected in Tempus Blood RNA tubes. Here the sequenced sample was whole blood, taken in connection with sensitization to the hapten diphenylcyclopropenone (DPC). This sequence uses TRBV5-1 and TRBJ2-7, with TRBD2 perhaps the D gene, on 6 matching bases. This receptor was identified in a woman aged 45-65 years with alopecia areata. Some clones in this sample may be carry-over from other donors' samples. The DNA sequence follows: TGCGCCAGCAGCCTGCAGACTAGTACCTACGAGCAGTACTTC. The resulting protein is CASSLQTSTYEQYF.